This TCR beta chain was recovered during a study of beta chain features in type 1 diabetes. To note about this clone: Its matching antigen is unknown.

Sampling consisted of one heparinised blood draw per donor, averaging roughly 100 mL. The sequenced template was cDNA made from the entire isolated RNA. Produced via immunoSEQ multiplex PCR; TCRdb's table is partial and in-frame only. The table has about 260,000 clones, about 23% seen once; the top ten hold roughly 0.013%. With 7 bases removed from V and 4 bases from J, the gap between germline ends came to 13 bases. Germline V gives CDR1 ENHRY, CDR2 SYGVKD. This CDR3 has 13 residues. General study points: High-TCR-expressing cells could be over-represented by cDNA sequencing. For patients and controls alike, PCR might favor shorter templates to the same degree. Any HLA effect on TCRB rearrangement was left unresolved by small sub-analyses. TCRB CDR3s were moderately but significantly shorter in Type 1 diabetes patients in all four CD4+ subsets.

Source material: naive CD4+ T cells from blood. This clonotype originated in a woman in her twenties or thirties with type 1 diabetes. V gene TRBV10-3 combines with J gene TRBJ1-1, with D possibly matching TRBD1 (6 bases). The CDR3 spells CAITREGGTEAFF. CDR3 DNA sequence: TGTGCCATCACCCGGGAAGGGGGCACTGAAGCTTTCTTT.